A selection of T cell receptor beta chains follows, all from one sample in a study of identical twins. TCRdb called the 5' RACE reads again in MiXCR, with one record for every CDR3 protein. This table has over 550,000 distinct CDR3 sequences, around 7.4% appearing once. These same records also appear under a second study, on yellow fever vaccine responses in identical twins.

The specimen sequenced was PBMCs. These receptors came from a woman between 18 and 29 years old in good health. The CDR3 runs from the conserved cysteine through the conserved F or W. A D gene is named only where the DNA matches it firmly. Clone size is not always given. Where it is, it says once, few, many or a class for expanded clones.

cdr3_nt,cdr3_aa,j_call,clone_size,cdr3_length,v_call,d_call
TGCGCCAGCAGCTTGGATGGGAAAAGCACAGATACGCAGTATTTT,CASSLDGKSTDTQYF,TRBJ2-3,few,15,TRBV5-1,-
TGTGCCAGCAGCTTCCGGCGGGGGGGTAGGGATGAGCAGTTCTTC,CASSFRRGGRDEQFF,TRBJ2-1,-,15,TRBV11-2,TRBD2
TGCAGCGTTGAAAGGGGCATCGGTCAGCCCCAGCATTTT,CSVERGIGQPQHF,TRBJ1-5,few,13,TRBV29-1,-
TGTGCCAGCAGTTACCCCCCGACAGGGTTTAATTCACCCCTCCACTTT,CASSYPPTGFNSPLHF,TRBJ1-6,-,16,TRBV6-5,TRBD1
TGCGCCAGCAGCGGACAGACCTATGGCTACACCTTC,CASSGQTYGYTF,TRBJ1-2,many,12,TRBV5-1,-
TGCGCCAGCAGTGAGTCGAGATCGAACACTGAAGCTTTCTTT,CASSESRSNTEAFF,TRBJ1-1,many,14,TRBV10-1,-
TGTGCCACCGCTACAGCGAACACCGGGGAGCTGTTTTTT,CATATANTGELFF,TRBJ2-2,many,13,TRBV25-1,-
TGCAGTGTCGGGACAGGTTACAATGAGCAGTTCTTC,CSVGTGYNEQFF,TRBJ2-1,few,12,TRBV20-1,TRBD1
TGTGCCACCAGCCGACCCGGGACAGGGGGTTACAATGAGCAGTTCTTC,CATSRPGTGGYNEQFF,TRBJ2-1,-,16,TRBV15,TRBD1
TGTGCCAGCAGTTTAGAGGAGTACGGGGAGCTGTTTTTT,CASSLEEYGELFF,TRBJ2-2,few,13,TRBV12-3/TRBV12-4,-
TGTGCCAGTAGTATACCCAGGGCCTATGGCTACACCTTC,CASSIPRAYGYTF,TRBJ1-2,few,13,TRBV19,-
TGCAGCGGGCGACAGGGTACCTACAATGAGCAGTTCTTC,CSGRQGTYNEQFF,TRBJ2-1,-,13,TRBV29-1,TRBD1
TGTGCCAGCAGCTCCGGTTCAGGCCCCCGGGATACGCAGTATTTT,CASSSGSGPRDTQYF,TRBJ2-3,-,15,TRBV7-2,-
TGTGCCAGCAGTTTAATACCGCCTAGAGCCAATGAGCAGTTCTTC,CASSLIPPRANEQFF,TRBJ2-1,many,15,TRBV27,-
TGCAGTGCTAGAGATCGTGAGACTAGCGGTTCCTACGAGCAGTACTTC,CSARDRETSGSYEQYF,TRBJ2-7,few,16,TRBV20-1,TRBD2
TGTGCCACCAGCAGAGACAGGGCAAGCAATCAGCCCCAGCATTTT,CATSRDRASNQPQHF,TRBJ1-5,few,15,TRBV15,-
TGTGCCAGCAGCCTTCGGGACACCATCTCCTCTAACTATGGCTACACCTTC,CASSLRDTISSNYGYTF,TRBJ1-2,-,17,TRBV7-2,-
TGTGCCGGCTCCGGGACAGGGGGGCTCGGAAGCACAGATACGCAGTATTTT,CAGSGTGGLGSTDTQYF,TRBJ2-3,many,17,TRBV6-1,TRBD1
TGCAGTGCTAGAATGGTAGCGGGAGGGCTCACAGATACGCAGTATTTT,CSARMVAGGLTDTQYF,TRBJ2-3,few,16,TRBV20-1,TRBD2
TGCAGGGCTAGAGATAGTGGTTCGATTCCGGGAGGGCCTAGGTACGAGCAGTACTTC,CRARDSGSIPGGPRYEQYF,TRBJ2-7,-,19,TRBV20-1,TRBD2
TGTGCCAGCAGCTTAGGCTCCAGGAATGAGCAGTTCTTC,CASSLGSRNEQFF,TRBJ2-1,-,13,TRBV7-8,-
TGCGCCAGCAGCCAAGTTATCAATTGGGGGAACTATGGCTACACCTTC,CASSQVINWGNYGYTF,TRBJ1-2,many,16,TRBV4-1,-
TGCGCCAGCAGCCTGACAGCTTTTCAGGGTGCTCTCGGGGATGGCTACACCTTC,CASSLTAFQGALGDGYTF,TRBJ1-2,few,18,TRBV5-1,-
TGCGCCAGCAGCTCATCCGGGACTAGCGCCCAAGAGACCCAGTACTTC,CASSSSGTSAQETQYF,TRBJ2-5,few,16,TRBV5-1,TRBD2
TGTGCCAGCAGTTTCGCGGGGAATTCGTTCACTGAAGCTTTCTTT,CASSFAGNSFTEAFF,TRBJ1-1,many,15,TRBV12-3/TRBV12-4,-
TGTGCCAGCAGCGTGGGTGGCACCGGGGAGCTGTTTTTT,CASSVGGTGELFF,TRBJ2-2,many,13,TRBV9,-
TGTGCCAGCAGTTTAACCCCGGGACAAAGGAACACTGAAGCTTTCTTT,CASSLTPGQRNTEAFF,TRBJ1-1,-,16,TRBV12-3/TRBV12-4,-
TGTGCCAGCAGCGGTTCGGGACTAGCCATCGGTGAGCAGTTCTTC,CASSGSGLAIGEQFF,TRBJ2-1,many,15,TRBV5-6,TRBD2
TGTGCCAGCAGCTTATCCGGGAAAGGAGATGGGCAGTTCTTC,CASSLSGKGDGQFF,TRBJ2-1,-,14,TRBV11-2,-
TGTGCCAGCAGTACCCCCCCAGGGAGTGAGCAGTTCTTC,CASSTPPGSEQFF,TRBJ2-1,few,13,TRBV6-1,-
TGTGCCAGCAGCTCGCTTCGGGCTACCGGCGGTCCACTACTCTCCTACGAGCAGTACTTC,CASSSLRATGGPLLSYEQYF,TRBJ2-7,-,20,TRBV11-2,-
TGTGCCAGCAGCTTATTAGCGGGAGGGCCCGACGAGCAGTACTTC,CASSLLAGGPDEQYF,TRBJ2-7,-,15,TRBV7-2,TRBD2
TGTGCCAGCTCACCCTTCTTATCCCAGGCCAAAAACATTCAGTACTTC,CASSPFLSQAKNIQYF,TRBJ2-4,many,16,TRBV18,-
TGTGCCAGCAGTTTTTCACGCGGGATCGGGGAGCTGTTTTTT,CASSFSRGIGELFF,TRBJ2-2,few,14,TRBV28,-
TGCGCCAGCAGCCAAGATCACCCCGGGACAGGGGGCGAAAAACTGTTTTTT,CASSQDHPGTGGEKLFF,TRBJ1-4,few,17,TRBV4-1,TRBD1
TGCGCCAGCAGCACCGACTCAAACACCGGGGAGCTGTTTTTT,CASSTDSNTGELFF,TRBJ2-2,-,14,TRBV5-1,-
TGTGCCAGCAGTCTACAGGGGTGGGGTGAAAAACTGTTTTTT,CASSLQGWGEKLFF,TRBJ1-4,many,14,TRBV12-3/TRBV12-4,TRBD1
TGTGCCAGCACCGGAACCTTGGGACTAGCGGACTACAATGAGCAGTTCTTC,CASTGTLGLADYNEQFF,TRBJ2-1,many,17,TRBV12-3/TRBV12-4,TRBD2
TGTGCCAGCAGCTCGAGGGGCGGGACAGGGGTCAGCTCCTACAATGAGCAGTTCTTC,CASSSRGGTGVSSYNEQFF,TRBJ2-1,-,19,TRBV11-2,TRBD1
TGTGCCAGCAGCCCAAAATCCCGACTAGCAGATACGCAGTATTTT,CASSPKSRLADTQYF,TRBJ2-3,many,15,TRBV7-9,-
TGTGCCAGCAGTGAACTTCTAAGCGTCAATCAGCCCCAGCATTTT,CASSELLSVNQPQHF,TRBJ1-5,few,15,TRBV2,-
TGCGCCAGCAGCCAGATAATGGGACAGGGTACCGACGAGCAGTACTTC,CASSQIMGQGTDEQYF,TRBJ2-7,many,16,TRBV4-1,TRBD1